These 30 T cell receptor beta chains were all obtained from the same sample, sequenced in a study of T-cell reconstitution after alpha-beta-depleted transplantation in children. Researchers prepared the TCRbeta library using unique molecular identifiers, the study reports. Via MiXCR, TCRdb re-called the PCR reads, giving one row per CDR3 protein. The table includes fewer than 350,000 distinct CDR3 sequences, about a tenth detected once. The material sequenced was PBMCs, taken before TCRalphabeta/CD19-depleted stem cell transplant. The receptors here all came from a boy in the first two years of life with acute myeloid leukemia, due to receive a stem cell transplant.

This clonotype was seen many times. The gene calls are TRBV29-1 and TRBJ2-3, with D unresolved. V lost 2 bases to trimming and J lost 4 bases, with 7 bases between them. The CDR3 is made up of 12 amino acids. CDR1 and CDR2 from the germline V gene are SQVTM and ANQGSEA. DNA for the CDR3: TGCAGCGTTGAAATGGGCGCAGATACGCAGTATTTT. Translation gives CSVEMGADTQYF.

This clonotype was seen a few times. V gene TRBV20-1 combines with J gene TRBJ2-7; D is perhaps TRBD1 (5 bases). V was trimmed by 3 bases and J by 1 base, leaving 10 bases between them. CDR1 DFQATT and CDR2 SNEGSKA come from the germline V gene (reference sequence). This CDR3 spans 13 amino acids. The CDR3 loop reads CSARGPRSYEQYF. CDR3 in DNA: TGCAGTGCTAGGGGGCCCAGGTCCTACGAGCAGTACTTC.

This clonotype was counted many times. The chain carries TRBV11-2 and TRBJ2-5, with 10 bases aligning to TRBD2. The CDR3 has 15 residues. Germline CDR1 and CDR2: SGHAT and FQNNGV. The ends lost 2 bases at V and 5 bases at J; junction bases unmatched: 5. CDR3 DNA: TGTGCCAGCAGCTTACCTAGCGGGGGTAGGGAGACCCAGTACTTC. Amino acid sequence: CASSLPSGGRETQYF.

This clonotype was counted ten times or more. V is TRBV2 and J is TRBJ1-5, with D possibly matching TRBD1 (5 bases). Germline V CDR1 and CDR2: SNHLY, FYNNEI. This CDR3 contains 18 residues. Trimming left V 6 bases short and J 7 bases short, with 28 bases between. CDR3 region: CASRETSTRTMRDQPQHF. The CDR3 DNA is TGTGCCAGCAGGGAAACCTCGACCAGGACAATGAGGGACCAGCCCCAGCATTTT.

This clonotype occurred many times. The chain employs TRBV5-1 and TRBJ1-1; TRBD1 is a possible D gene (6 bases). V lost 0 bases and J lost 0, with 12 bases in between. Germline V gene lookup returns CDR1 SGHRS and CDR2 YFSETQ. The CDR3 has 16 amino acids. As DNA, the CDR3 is TGCGCCAGCAGCTTGGAGCGGGGGGCATTGAACACTGAAGCTTTCTTT. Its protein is CASSLERGALNTEAFF.

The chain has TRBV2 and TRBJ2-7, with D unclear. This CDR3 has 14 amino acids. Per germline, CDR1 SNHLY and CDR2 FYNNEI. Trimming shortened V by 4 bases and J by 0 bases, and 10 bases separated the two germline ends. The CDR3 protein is CASSVPASSYEQYF. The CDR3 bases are TGTGCCAGCAGTGTACCCGCGAGCTCCTACGAGCAGTACTTC.

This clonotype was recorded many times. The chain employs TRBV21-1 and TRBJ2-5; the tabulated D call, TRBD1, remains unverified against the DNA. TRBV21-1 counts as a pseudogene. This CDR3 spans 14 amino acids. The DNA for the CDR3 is TGTGCCAGCAGCCCCCGCAGGGGGAAAGAGACCCAGTACTTC. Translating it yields CASSPRRGKETQYF.

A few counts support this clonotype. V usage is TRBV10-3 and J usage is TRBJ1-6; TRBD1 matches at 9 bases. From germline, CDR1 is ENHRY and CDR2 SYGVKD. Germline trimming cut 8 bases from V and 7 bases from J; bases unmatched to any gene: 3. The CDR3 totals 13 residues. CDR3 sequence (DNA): TGTGCCATCGCCGGGACAGGGAATTCACCCCTCCACTTT. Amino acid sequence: CAIAGTGNSPLHF.

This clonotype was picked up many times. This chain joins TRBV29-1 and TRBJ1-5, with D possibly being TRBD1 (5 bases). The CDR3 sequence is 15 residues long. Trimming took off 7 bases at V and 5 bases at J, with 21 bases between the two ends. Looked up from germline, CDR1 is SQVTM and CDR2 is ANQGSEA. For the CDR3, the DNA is TGCAGCGCCTCTTGGGGGACGGCACCAGATCAGCCCCAGCATTTT. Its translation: CSASWGTAPDQPQHF.

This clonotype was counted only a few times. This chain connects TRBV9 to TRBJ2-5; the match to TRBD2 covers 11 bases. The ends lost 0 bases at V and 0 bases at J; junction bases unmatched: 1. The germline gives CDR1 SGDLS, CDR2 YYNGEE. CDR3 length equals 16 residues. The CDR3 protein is CASSVASGGYQETQYF. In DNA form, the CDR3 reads TGTGCCAGCAGCGTAGCTAGCGGGGGGTACCAAGAGACCCAGTACTTC.

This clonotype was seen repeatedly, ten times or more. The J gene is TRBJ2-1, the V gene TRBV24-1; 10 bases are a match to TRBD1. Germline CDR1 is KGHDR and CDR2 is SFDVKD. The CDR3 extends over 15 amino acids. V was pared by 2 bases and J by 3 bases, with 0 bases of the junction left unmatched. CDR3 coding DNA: TGTGCCACCAGTGATTGGACAGGGGGCTACAATGAGCAGTTCTTC. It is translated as CATSDWTGGYNEQFF.

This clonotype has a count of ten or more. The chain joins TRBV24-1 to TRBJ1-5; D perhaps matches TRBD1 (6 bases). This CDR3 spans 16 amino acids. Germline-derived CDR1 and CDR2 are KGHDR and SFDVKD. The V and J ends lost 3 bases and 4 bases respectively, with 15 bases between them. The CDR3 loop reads CATSDHRAGVNQPQHF. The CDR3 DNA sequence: TGTGCCACCAGTGATCATCGAGCAGGGGTAAATCAGCCCCAGCATTTT.

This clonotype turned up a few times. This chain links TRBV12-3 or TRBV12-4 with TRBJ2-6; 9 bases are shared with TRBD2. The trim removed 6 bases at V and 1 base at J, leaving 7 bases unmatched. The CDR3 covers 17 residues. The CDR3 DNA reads TGTGCCAGCAGGGTTCCAGCGGGAGGTTCTGGGGCCAACGTCCTGACTTTC. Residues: CASRVPAGGSGANVLTF.

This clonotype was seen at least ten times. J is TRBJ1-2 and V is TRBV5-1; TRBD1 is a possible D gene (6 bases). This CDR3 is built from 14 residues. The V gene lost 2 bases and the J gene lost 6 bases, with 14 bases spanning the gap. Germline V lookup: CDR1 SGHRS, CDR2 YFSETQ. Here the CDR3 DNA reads TGCGCCAGCAGCTTACAGGGAGCGATGGATGGCTACACCTTC. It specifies CASSLQGAMDGYTF.

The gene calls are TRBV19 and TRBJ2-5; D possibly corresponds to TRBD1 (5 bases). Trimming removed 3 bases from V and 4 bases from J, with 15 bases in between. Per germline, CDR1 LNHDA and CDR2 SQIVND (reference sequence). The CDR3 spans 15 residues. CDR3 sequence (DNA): TGTGCCAGTAGTATCCCCCGGACATGGGGAGAGACCCAGTACTTC. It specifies CASSIPRTWGETQYF.

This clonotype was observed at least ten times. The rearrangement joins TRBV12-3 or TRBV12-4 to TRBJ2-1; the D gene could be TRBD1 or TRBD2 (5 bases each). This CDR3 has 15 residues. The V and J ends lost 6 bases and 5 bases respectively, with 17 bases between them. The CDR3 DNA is TGTGCCAGCAGCATCCCGTGGGACGGCAACAATGAGCAGTTCTTC. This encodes CASSIPWDGNNEQFF.

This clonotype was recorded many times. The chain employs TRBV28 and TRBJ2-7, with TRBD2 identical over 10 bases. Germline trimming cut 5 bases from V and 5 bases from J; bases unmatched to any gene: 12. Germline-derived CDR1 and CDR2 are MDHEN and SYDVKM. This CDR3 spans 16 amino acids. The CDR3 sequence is CASSRGLAGVRDEQYF. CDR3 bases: TGTGCCAGCAGTAGAGGCCTAGCGGGAGTTCGGGACGAGCAGTACTTC.

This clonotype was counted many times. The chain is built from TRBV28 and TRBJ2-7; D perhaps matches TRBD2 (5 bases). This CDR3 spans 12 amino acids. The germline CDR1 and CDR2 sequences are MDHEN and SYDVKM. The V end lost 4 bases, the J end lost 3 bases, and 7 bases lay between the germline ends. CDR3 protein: CASSSTNYEQYF. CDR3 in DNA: TGTGCCAGCAGTTCGACTAACTACGAGCAGTACTTC.

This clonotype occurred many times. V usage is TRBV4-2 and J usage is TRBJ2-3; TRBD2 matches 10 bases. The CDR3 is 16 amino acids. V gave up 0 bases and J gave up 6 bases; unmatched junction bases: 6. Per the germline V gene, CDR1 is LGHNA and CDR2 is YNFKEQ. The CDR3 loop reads CASSQDPASGSDTQYF. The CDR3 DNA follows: TGTGCCAGCAGCCAAGATCCGGCTAGCGGGAGTGATACGCAGTATTTT.

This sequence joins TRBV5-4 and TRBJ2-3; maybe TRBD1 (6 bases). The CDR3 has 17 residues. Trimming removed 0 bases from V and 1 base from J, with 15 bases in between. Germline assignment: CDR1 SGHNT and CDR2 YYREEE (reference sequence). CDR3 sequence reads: CASSLEGYPGGTDTQYF. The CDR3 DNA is TGTGCCAGCAGCTTGGAGGGGTATCCAGGGGGCACAGATACGCAGTATTTT.

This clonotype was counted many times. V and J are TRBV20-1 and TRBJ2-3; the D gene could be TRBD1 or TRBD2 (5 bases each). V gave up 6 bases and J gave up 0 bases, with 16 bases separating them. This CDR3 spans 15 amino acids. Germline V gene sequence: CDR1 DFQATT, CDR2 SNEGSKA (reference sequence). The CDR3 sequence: CSAQPRDVSTDTQYF. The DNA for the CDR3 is TGCAGTGCCCAACCCCGGGACGTTAGCACAGATACGCAGTATTTT.

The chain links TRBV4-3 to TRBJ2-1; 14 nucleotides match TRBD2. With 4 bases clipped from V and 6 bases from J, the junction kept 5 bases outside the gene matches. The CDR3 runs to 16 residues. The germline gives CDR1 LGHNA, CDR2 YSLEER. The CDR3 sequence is CASSPAGTSGSNEQFF. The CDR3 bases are TGCGCCAGCAGCCCCGCCGGGACTAGCGGGAGCAATGAGCAGTTCTTC.

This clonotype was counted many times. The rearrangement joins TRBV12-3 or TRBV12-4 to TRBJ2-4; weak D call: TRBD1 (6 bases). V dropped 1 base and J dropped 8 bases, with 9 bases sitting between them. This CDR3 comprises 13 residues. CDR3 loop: CASSLGRGDIQYF. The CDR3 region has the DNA TGTGCCAGCAGTTTAGGCAGGGGAGACATTCAGTACTTC.

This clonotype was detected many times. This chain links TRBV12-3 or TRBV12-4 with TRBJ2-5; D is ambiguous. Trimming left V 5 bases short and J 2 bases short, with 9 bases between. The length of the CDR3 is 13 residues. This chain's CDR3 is CASSTVGQETQYF. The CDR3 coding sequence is TGTGCCAGCAGTACTGTCGGACAAGAGACCCAGTACTTC.

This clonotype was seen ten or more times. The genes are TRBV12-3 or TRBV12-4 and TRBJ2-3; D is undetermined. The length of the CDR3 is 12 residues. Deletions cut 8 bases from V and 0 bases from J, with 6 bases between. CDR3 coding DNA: TGTGCCAGCGCGACTAGCACAGATACGCAGTATTTT. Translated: CASATSTDTQYF.

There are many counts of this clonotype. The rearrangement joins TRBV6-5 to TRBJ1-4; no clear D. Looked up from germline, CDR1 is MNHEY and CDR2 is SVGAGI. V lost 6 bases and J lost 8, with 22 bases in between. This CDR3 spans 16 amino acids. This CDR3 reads CASSIFPGQGYEKLFF. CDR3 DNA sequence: TGTGCCAGCAGCATATTTCCGGGTCAAGGTTACGAAAAACTGTTTTTT.

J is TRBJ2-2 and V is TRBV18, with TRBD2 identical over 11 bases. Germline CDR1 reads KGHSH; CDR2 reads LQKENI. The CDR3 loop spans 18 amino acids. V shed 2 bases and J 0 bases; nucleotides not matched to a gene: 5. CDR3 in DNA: TGTGCCAGCTCACCATTAGGGGGACTAGCGGCGAACACCGGGGAGCTGTTTTTT. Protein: CASSPLGGLAANTGELFF.

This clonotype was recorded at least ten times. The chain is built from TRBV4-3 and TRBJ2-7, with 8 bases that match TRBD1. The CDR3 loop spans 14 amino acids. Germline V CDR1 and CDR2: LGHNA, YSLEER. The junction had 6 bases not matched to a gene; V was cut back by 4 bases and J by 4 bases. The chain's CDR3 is CASSPGDRGYEQYF. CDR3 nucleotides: TGCGCCAGCAGCCCCGGAGACAGGGGTTACGAGCAGTACTTC.

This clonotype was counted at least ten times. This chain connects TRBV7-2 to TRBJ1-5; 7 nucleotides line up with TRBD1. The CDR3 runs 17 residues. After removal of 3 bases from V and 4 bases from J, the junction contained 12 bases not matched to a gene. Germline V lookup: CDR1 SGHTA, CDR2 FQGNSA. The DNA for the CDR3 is TGTGCCAGCAGCTTTTCGGGGACAGTTATTTATAATCAGCCCCAGCATTTT. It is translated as CASSFSGTVIYNQPQHF. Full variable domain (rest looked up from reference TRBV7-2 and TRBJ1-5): GAGVSQSPSNKVTEKGKDVELRCDPISGHTALYWYRQSLGQGLEFLIYFQGNSAPDKSGLPSDRFSAERTGGSVSTLTIQRTQQEDSAVYLCASSFSGTVIYNQPQHFGDGTRLSIL.

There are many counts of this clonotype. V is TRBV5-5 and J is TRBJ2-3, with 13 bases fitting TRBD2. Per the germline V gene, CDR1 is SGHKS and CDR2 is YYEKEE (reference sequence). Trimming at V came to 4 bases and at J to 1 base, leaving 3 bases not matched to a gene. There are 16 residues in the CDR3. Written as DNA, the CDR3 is TGTGCCAGCAGCCCCGGGACTAGCGGGGGCACAGATACGCAGTATTTT. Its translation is CASSPGTSGGTDTQYF.